The following is a T cell receptor (beta chain) sequence with its context. This sample is drawn from a study of blood T cell repertoires in COVID-19. Looking at the study overall: The United States, Italy and Spain provided the acute and convalescent COVID-19 samples. Nucleic acid was either cDNA or gDNA, and it came from T cells, B-cell-depleted T cells, or PBMCs.

How the authors handled the data: Amplification from reference gene primers served as the basis for estimated nucleated cell counts. Method: immunoSEQ multiplex PCR; TCRdb's copy keeps in-frame clones and lacks some. V, J and clone size are taken as reported in that table, and D and trimming were inferred from the DNA itself. This table holds tens of thousands of clones, over 80% found once. CDR3 length equals 13 residues. J gave up 2 bases and V 5 bases, and 4 bases lay outside the gene matches. Germline CDR1 reads SGHDT; CDR2 reads YYEEEE. Sequenced sample: peripheral blood. The J gene is TRBJ2-7, the V gene TRBV5-6; 7 bases are shared with TRBD1. The sequence came from a woman of 80 years or more with active or convalescent COVID-19. The CDR3 loop reads CASSDRVTYEQYF. The CDR3 DNA sequence: TGTGCCAGCAGTGACAGGGTCACCTACGAGCAGTACTTC. The variable domain in full, completed from reference TRBV5-6 and TRBJ2-7, reads DAGVTQSPTHLIKTRGQQVTLRCSPKSGHDTVSWYQQALGQGPQFIFQYYEEEERQRGNFPDRFSGHQFPNYSSELNVNALLLGDSALYLCASSDRVTYEQYFGPGTRLTVT.